Presented here are 5 T cell receptor beta chains from one specimen sequenced in a study of technical replicates of blood from several donors. This table comes from immunoSEQ multiplex PCR, and its TCRdb copy is limited to in-frame clones, with some not included. This sample yields about 100,000 clones, of which 95% are seen a single time; 0.34% belongs to the top ten. Material for sequencing was T cells isolated from PBMCs. These receptors all come from a human donor in good health.

CDR3 amino acids: CASTGSAKDYEQYF. In DNA, the CDR3 is TGTGCCAGTACGGGTAGCGCAAAGGACTACGAGCAGTACTTC. V usage is TRBV19 and J usage is TRBJ2-7; D perhaps matches TRBD2 (5 bases). Trimming shortened V by 7 bases and J by 3 bases, and 16 bases separated the two germline ends. Germline V gene sequence: CDR1 LNHDA, CDR2 SQIVND (reference sequence). The CDR3 is 14 amino acids.

The chain recombines TRBV20-1 with TRBJ2-2; D gene unclear. CDR1 and CDR2 from the germline V gene are DFQATT and SNEGSKA (reference sequence). The CDR3 sequence is 11 residues long. V was pared by 6 bases and J by 4 bases, with 6 bases between. The CDR3 reads CSASITGELFF. The CDR3 DNA is TGCAGTGCCTCTATCACCGGGGAGCTGTTTTTT.

The CDR3 nucleotides read TGTGCCAGCACCCCATCGGGCAGGGGTTCTCCCTACGAGCAGTACTTC. It encodes CASTPSGRGSPYEQYF. The chain couples TRBV9 to TRBJ2-7; D possibly corresponds to TRBD1 (6 bases). Between the trimmed V and J ends, which lost 6 bases and 2 bases, there was a span of 21 bases. The V gene's germline CDR1 is SGDLS and CDR2 YYNGEE. This CDR3 region has 16 residues.

The chain couples TRBV19 to TRBJ1-2; D might be TRBD1 (5 bases). The CDR3 is made up of 15 amino acids. The germline V and J ends were trimmed by 5 bases and 5 bases, with 18 bases remaining between them. Germline lookup yields CDR1 LNHDA and CDR2 SQIVND (reference sequence). The CDR3 sequence is CASSVGRDPSYGYTF. CDR3 sequence (DNA): TGTGCCAGTAGTGTGGGCAGGGATCCTTCATATGGCTACACCTTC.

The genes are TRBV18 and TRBJ2-2; weak D call: TRBD2 (6 bases). Trimming cost V 4 bases and J 7 bases, with 13 bases left between them. The CDR3 has 14 residues. Per the germline V gene, CDR1 is KGHSH and CDR2 is LQKENI. The CDR3 nucleotides read TGTGCCAGCTCACAGGGACTGCTCGGCGGGGAGCTGTTTTTT. It yields the protein CASSQGLLGGELFF.